This T cell receptor beta chain was sequenced for a study of T cell changes during pregnancy in multiple sclerosis. The CDR3 is made up of 14 amino acids. Germline CDR1 reads SEHNR; CDR2 reads FQNEAQ (reference sequence). Trimming took off 5 bases at V and 0 bases at J, with 9 bases between the two ends. This clone showed up just once. TCRdb keeps only in-frame clones here, not all; method: immunoSEQ multiplex PCR. The table records around 60,000 clones, roughly 90% of them present only once. V gene TRBV7-9 combines with J gene TRBJ2-3, with D unclear. Sequenced material: peripheral blood, taken in the third trimester of pregnancy. This receptor was identified in a female donor in good health, enrolled as a control in a pregnancy study. The CDR3 protein is CASSPVTSTDTQYF. The DNA of the CDR3 is TGTGCCAGCAGCCCGGTGACAAGCACAGATACGCAGTATTTT.